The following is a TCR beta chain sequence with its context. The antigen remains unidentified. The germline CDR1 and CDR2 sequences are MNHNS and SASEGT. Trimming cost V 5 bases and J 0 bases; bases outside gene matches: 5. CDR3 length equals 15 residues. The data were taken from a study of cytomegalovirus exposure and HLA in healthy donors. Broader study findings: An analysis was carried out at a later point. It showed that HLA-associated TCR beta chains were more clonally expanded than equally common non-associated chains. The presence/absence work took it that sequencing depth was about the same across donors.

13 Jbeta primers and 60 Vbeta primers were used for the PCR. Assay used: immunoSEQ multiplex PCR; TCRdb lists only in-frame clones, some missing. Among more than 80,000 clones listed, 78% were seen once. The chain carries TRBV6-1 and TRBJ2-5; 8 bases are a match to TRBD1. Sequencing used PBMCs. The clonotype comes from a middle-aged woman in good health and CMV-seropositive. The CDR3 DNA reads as TGTGCCAGCAGTCTAGGACAGGGCTACCAAGAGACCCAGTACTTC. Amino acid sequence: CASSLGQGYQETQYF.